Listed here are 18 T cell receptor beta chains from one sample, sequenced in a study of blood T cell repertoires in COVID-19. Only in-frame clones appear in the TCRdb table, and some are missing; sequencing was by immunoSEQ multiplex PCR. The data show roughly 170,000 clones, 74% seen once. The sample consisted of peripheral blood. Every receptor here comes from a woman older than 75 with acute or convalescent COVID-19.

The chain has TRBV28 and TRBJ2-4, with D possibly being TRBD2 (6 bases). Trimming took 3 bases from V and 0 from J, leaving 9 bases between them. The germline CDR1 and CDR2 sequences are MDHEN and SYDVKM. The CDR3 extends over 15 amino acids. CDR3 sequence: CASSLGGLAKNIQYF. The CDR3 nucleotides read TGTGCCAGCAGTTTGGGAGGACTAGCCAAAAACATTCAGTACTTC.

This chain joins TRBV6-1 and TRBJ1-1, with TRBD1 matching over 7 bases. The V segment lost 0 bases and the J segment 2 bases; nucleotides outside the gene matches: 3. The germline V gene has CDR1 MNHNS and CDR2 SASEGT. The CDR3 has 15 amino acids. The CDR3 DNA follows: TGTGCCAGCAGTGAAGCCGGACAGGTAAACACTGAAGCTTTCTTT. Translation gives CASSEAGQVNTEAFF.

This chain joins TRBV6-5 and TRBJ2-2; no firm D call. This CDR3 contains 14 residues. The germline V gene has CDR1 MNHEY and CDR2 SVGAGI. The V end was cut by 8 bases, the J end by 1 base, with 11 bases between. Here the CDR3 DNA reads TGTGCCAGCGCGGTATCATGGAACACCGGGGAGCTGTTTTTT. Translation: CASAVSWNTGELFF.

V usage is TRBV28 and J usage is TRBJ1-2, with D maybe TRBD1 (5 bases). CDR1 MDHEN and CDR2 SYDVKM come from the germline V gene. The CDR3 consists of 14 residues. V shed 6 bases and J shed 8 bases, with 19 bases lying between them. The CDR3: CASRPGADGRGYTF. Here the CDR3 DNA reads TGTGCCAGCAGACCTGGGGCGGACGGTCGGGGCTACACCTTC.

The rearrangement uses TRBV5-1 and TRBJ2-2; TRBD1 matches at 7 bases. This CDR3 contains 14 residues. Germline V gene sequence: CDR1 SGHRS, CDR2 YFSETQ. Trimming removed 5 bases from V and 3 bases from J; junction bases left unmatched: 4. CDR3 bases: TGCGCCAGCAGTTCGGACAGGTACACCGGGGAGCTGTTTTTT. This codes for CASSSDRYTGELFF. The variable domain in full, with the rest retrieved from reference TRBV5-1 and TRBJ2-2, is KAGVTQTPRYLIKTRGQQVTLSCSPISGHRSVSWYQQTPGQGLQFLFEYFSETQRNKGNFPGRFSGRQFSNSRSEMNVSTLELGDSALYLCASSSDRYTGELFFGEGSRLTVL.

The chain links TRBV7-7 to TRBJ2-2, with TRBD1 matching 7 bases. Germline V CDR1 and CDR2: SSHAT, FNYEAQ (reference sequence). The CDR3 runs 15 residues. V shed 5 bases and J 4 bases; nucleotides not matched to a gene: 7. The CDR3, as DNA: TGTGCCAGCAGCCCTCGACAGGGTACCACCGGGGAGCTGTTTTTT. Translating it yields CASSPRQGTTGELFF.

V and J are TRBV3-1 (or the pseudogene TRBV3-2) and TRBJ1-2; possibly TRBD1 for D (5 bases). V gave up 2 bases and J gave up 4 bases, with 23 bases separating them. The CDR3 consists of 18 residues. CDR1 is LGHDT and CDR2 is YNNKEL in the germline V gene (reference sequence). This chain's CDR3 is CASSQSPGRASRFYGYTF. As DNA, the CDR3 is TGTGCCAGCAGCCAATCGCCCGGCAGGGCCTCCCGCTTCTATGGCTACACCTTC.

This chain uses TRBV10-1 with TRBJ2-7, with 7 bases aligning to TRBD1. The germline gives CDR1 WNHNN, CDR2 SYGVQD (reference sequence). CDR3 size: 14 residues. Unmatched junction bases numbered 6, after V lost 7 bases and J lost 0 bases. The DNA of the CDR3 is TGCGCCAGCACTCGGGACAGTAGCTCCTACGAGCAGTACTTC. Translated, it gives CASTRDSSSYEQYF.

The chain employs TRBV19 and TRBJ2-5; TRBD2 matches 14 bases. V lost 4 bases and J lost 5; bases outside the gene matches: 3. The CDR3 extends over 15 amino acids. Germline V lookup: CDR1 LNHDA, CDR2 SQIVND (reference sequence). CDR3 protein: CASSRLAGGPETQYF. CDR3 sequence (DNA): TGTGCCAGTAGTAGACTAGCGGGAGGGCCGGAGACCCAGTACTTC.

The CDR3 sequence: CASSFMPGHDQPQHF. The CDR3 DNA reads as TGTGCCAGCAGTTTTATGCCCGGTCACGATCAGCCCCAGCATTTT. The gene calls are TRBV27 and TRBJ1-5; no clear D gene. The germline V and J ends were trimmed by 3 bases and 5 bases, with 14 bases remaining between them. Germline V CDR1 and CDR2: MNHEY, SMNVEV (reference sequence). The CDR3 is made up of 15 amino acids.

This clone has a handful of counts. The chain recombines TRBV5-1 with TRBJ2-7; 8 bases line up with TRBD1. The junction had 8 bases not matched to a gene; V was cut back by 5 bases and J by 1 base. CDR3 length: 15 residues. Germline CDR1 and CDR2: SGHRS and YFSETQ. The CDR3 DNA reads TGCGCCAGCAGAGGAGGGACAGGACCATCCTACGAGCAGTACTTC. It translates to CASRGGTGPSYEQYF.

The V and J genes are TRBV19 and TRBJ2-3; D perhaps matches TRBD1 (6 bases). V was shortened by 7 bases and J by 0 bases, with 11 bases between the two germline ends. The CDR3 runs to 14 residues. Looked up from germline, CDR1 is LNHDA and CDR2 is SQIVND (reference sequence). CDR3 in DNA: TGTGCCAGTACGGGGACACCTAGCACAGATACGCAGTATTTT. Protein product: CASTGTPSTDTQYF. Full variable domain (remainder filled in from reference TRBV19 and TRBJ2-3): DGGITQSPKYLFRKEGQNVTLSCEQNLNHDAMYWYRQDPGQGLRLIYYSQIVNDFQKGDIAEGYSVSREKKESFPLTVTSAQKNPTAFYLCASTGTPSTDTQYFGPGTRLTVL.

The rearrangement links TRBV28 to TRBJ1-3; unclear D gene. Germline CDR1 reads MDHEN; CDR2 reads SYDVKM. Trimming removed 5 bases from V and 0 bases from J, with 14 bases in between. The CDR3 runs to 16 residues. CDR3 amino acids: CASSADTALSGNTIYF. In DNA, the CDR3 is TGTGCCAGCAGTGCCGACACGGCCCTCTCTGGAAACACCATATATTTT.

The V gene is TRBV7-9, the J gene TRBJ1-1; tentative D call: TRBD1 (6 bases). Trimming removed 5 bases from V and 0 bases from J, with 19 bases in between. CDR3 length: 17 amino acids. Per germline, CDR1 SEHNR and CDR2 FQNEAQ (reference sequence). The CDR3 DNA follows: TGTGCCAGCAGCACGCCCCCGGGACACAGCATGAACACTGAAGCTTTCTTT. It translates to CASSTPPGHSMNTEAFF.

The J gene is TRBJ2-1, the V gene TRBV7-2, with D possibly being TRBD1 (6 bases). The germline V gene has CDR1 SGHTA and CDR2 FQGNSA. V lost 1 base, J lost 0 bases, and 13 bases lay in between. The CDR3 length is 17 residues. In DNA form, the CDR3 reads TGTGCCAGCAGCTTAGGCAGGGGCGCCAGCTCCTACAATGAGCAGTTCTTC. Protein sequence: CASSLGRGASSYNEQFF.

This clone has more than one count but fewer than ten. As DNA, the CDR3 is TGTGCCAGCAGCGGGGACGCTGGCGGGGAGGGGTGGTACAATGAGCAGTTCTTC. This translates into CASSGDAGGEGWYNEQFF. The V call is TRBV5-6, the J call TRBJ2-1; 7 nucleotides align to TRBD2. Germline lookup yields CDR1 SGHDT and CDR2 YYEEEE. V trimming: 4 bases; J trimming: 4 bases; junction bases outside the gene matches: 17. This CDR3 has 18 residues.

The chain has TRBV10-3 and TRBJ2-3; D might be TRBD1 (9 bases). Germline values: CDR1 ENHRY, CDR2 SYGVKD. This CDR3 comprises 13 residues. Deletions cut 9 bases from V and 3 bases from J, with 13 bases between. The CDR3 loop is CAISGTGTDTQYF. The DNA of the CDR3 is TGTGCCATTAGCGGGACAGGGACAGATACGCAGTATTTT.

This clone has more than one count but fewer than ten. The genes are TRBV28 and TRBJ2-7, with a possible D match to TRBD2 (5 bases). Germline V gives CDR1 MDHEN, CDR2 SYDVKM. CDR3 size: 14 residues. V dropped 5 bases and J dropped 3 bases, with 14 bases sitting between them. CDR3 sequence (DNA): TGTGCCAGCAGTCCCCTTTGGCGGGTCTACGAGCAGTACTTC. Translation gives CASSPLWRVYEQYF.